This T cell receptor (beta chain) was profiled in a study of OX40 agonist ivuxolimab in advanced cancers. Overall study context: Hepatocellular carcinoma, melanoma, renal cell or head and neck cancer was diagnosed in the dose-escalation patients.

Produced via immunoSEQ multiplex PCR; TCRdb's table is partial and in-frame only. The sample holds around 70,000 clones; around 90% are singletons and the top ten take 4.5% to 7.5%. This CDR3 has 15 residues. CDR1 MDHEN and CDR2 SYDVKM come from the germline V gene. The V segment lost 3 bases and the J segment 3 bases; nucleotides outside the gene matches: 4. The sequence came from an adult with an advanced solid tumor such as melanoma, head and neck, liver or kidney cancer. The source material was CD4+ or CD8+ T cells sorted from blood, sampled in a trial of the OX40 agonist ivuxolimab. The rearrangement links TRBV28 to TRBJ2-7; 11 bases line up with TRBD2. CDR3 loop: CASSFDTSGSYEQYF. CDR3 DNA: TGTGCCAGCAGTTTCGACACTAGCGGGAGCTACGAGCAGTACTTC.